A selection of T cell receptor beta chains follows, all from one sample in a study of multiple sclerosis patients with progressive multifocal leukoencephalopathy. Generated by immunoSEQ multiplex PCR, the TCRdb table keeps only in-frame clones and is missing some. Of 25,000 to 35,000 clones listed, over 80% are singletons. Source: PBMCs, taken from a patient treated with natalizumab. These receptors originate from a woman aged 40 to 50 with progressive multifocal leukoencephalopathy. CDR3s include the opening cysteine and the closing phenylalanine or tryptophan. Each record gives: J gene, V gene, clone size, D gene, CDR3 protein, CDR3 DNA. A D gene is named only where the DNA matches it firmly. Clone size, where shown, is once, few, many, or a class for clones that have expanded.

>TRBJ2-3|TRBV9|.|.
CASSDSSTDTQYF
TGTGCCAGCAGCGACTCTAGCACAGATACGCAGTATTTT
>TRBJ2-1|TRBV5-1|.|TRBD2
CASTGWASGGPGYNEQFF
TGCGCCAGCACGGGTTGGGCTAGCGGGGGTCCGGGCTACAATGAGCAGTTCTTC
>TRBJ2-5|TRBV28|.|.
CASSFVRTQKETQYF
TGTGCCAGCAGTTTCGTCAGGACTCAGAAAGAGACCCAGTACTTC
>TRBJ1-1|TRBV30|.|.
CAWSSKMGLGGAEAFF
TGTGCCTGGAGTTCTAAGATGGGACTGGGGGGGGCTGAAGCTTTCTTT
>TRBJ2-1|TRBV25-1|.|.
CASSDLGEQFF
TGTGCCAGCAGTGACCTGGGGGAGCAGTTCTTC
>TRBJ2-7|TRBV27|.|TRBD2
CASTPWGGSPFEQYF
TGTGCCAGCACCCCATGGGGCGGGAGCCCTTTCGAGCAGTACTTC
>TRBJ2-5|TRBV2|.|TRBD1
CASSDYGGQGIGETQYF
TGTGCCAGCAGTGATTACGGAGGACAGGGAATAGGAGAGACCCAGTACTTC
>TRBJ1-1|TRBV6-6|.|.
CASTWPQGTTEAFF
TGTGCCAGCACTTGGCCTCAGGGGACAACTGAAGCTTTCTTT
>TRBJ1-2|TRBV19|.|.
CATSPGRVYGYTF
TGTGCCACCTCCCCCGGCAGGGTATATGGCTACACCTTC
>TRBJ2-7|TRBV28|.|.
CASRSIQGTEQYF
TGTGCCAGCAGATCGATCCAGGGTACCGAGCAGTACTTC
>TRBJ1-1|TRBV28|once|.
CASSLMRVLNTEAFF
TGTGCCAGCAGTTTAATGAGGGTTTTGAACACTGAAGCTTTCTTT
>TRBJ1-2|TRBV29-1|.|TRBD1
CSGLDRVGGYTF
TGCAGCGGCCTGGACAGGGTAGGCGGCTACACCTTC
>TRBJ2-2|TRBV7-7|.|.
CASSLGDAGVGGELFF
TGTGCCAGCAGCTTAGGGGATGCAGGGGTCGGTGGGGAGCTGTTTTTT
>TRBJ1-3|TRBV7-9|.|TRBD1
CASSLLGGTGGSGNTIYF
TGTGCCAGCAGCTTGCTGGGGGGGACAGGGGGCTCTGGAAACACCATATATTTT
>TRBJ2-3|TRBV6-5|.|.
CASGYTDTQYF
TGTGCCAGCGGGTACACAGATACGCAGTATTTT
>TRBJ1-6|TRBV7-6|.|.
CASSPQDSPLHF
TGTGCCAGCAGCCCCCAAGATTCACCCCTCCACTTT
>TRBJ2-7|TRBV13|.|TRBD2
CASSRGPAGAYEQYF
TGTGCCAGCAGTCGGGGGCCAGCGGGGGCCTACGAGCAGTACTTC
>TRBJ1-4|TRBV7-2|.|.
CASSFQEKLFF
TGTGCCAGCAGCTTTCAAGAAAAACTGTTTTTT
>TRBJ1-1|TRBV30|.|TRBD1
CAWRTGMNTEAFF
TGTGCCTGGAGGACAGGGATGAACACTGAAGCTTTCTTT
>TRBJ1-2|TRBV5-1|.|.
CASSLDPGSIYGYTF
TGCGCCAGCAGCCTGGACCCCGGGAGTATCTATGGCTACACCTTC
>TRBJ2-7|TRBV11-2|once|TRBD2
CASSLGASSGTYEQYF
TGTGCCAGCAGCTTAGGAGCGTCTAGCGGGACCTACGAGCAGTACTTC
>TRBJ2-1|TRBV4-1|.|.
CASSARGEQFF
TGCGCCAGCAGCGCACGAGGGGAGCAGTTCTTC